The 6 T cell receptor beta chains presented below share a single source sample, sequenced in a study of T-cell reconstitution after alpha-beta-depleted transplantation in children. Using unique molecular identifiers, the investigators prepared the TCRbeta library. MiXCR was run by TCRdb on the PCR reads, yielding one entry per CDR3 protein. The table shows a few hundred thousand distinct CDR3 sequences, with around an eighth occurring only once. Sequencing was performed on PBMCs from the stem cell graft donor, taken from the stem cell graft. The receptor source for this set is a human donor who donated a stem cell graft to a child with combined immunodeficiency.

There are a few counts of this clonotype. The CDR3 region has the DNA TGCAGTGCTAGAAATCACGGGACTAGCGGGGGGGCCGATGAGCAGTTCTTC. Protein product: CSARNHGTSGGADEQFF. The J gene is TRBJ2-1, the V gene TRBV20-1; 16 bases are a match to TRBD2. Per the germline V gene, CDR1 is DFQATT and CDR2 is SNEGSKA (reference sequence). CDR3 length: 17 amino acids. J lost 8 bases, V lost 2 bases, and 9 bases had no gene match.

This clonotype was counted between two and nine times. V is TRBV6-6 and J is TRBJ1-2; D not certain. V was trimmed by 7 bases and J by 2 bases, leaving 8 bases between them. There are 12 residues in the CDR3. Germline V lookup: CDR1 MNHNY, CDR2 SVGAGI (reference sequence). CDR3 sequence (DNA): TGTGCCAGCATAACGGGGAACTATGGCTACACCTTC. Its translation: CASITGNYGYTF.

The chain joins TRBV20-1 to TRBJ2-1; 9 bases are a match to TRBD2. The V segment lost 6 bases and the J segment 0 bases; nucleotides outside the gene matches: 6. The CDR3 is 15 amino acids. In germline, CDR1 is DFQATT, CDR2 SNEGSKA (reference sequence). The CDR3 protein is CSAKRLAVSYNEQFF. The CDR3, as DNA: TGCAGTGCCAAGAGACTAGCGGTCTCCTACAATGAGCAGTTCTTC.

This clonotype was observed a few times. The chain carries TRBV12-3 or TRBV12-4 and TRBJ2-7; D is undetermined. This CDR3 is 14 amino acids long. With 3 bases removed from V and 2 bases from J, the gap between germline ends came to 11 bases. The chain's CDR3 is CASSFVGSAYEQYF. CDR3 DNA: TGTGCCAGCAGTTTTGTAGGCAGCGCCTACGAGCAGTACTTC.

Many counts were recorded for this clonotype. The chain joins TRBV4-3 to TRBJ1-4; D unclear. CDR3 length: 13 residues. The germline V gene encodes CDR1 LGHNA and CDR2 YSLEER. V was trimmed by 0 bases and J by 8 bases, leaving 7 bases between them. CDR3 loop: CASSQDLGEKLFF. CDR3 DNA: TGCGCCAGCAGCCAAGATTTGGGGGAAAAACTGTTTTTT.

The table lists this clonotype with a few counts. The rearrangement joins TRBV20-1 to TRBJ2-3; no reliable D call. Germline V gives CDR1 DFQATT, CDR2 SNEGSKA (reference sequence). The CDR3 has 16 amino acids. Trimming took 5 bases from V and 1 from J, leaving 19 bases between them. CDR3 sequence (DNA): TGCAGTGCTCGTAGCTCGCAGTCGTTGGGCACAGATACGCAGTATTTT. Its protein product is CSARSSQSLGTDTQYF.